Sequencing of this T cell receptor (beta chain) was carried out in a study of graft-versus-host responses after intestinal transplantation. Study-level background: Transplant types were multivisceral, liver-intestinal, or isolated intestinal. Tacrolimus and steroids were given for 3 to 4 years to all recipients after anti-thymocyte globulin induction.

Findings of the study overall: Investigators detected GvH clones in recipient marrow, with some emerging earlier in ileum or blood.

Germline V gene lookup returns CDR1 MNHEY and CDR2 SVGAGI. The CDR3 is made up of 11 amino acids. Trimming took off 6 bases at V and 7 bases at J, with 9 bases between the two ends. Profiling relied on immunoSEQ multiplex PCR, and the TCRdb table lists in-frame clones only, not all of them. The sample contains about 96,000 clones, about 93% of which appear only once. In regard to this clone: What it binds is not known.

This clonotype originated in a human donor who received an intestinal transplant. This chain uses TRBV6-5 with TRBJ1-2; D gene ambiguous. Sequences were derived from unstimulated CD4+ T cells sorted from spleen or lymph node cells, sampled before intestinal transplant. The DNA of the CDR3 is TGTGCCAGCAGCAAGGAGGGTGGCTACACCTTC. This encodes CASSKEGGYTF.